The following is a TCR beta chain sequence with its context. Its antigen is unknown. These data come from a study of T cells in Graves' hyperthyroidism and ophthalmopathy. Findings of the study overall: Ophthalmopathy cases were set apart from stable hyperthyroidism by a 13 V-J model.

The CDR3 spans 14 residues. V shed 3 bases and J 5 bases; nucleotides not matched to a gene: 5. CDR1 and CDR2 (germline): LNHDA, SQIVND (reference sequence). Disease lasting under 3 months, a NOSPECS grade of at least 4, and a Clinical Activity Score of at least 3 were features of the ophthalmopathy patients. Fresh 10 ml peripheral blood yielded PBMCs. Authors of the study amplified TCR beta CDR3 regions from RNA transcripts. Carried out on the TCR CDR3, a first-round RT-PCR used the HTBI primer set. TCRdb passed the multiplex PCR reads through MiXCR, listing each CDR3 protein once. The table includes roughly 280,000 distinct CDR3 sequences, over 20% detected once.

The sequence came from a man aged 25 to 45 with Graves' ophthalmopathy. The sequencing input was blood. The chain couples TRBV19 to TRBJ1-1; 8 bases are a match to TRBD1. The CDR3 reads CASSIGTGRTEAFF. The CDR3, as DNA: TGTGCCAGTAGTATCGGGACAGGTCGGACTGAAGCTTTCTTT.